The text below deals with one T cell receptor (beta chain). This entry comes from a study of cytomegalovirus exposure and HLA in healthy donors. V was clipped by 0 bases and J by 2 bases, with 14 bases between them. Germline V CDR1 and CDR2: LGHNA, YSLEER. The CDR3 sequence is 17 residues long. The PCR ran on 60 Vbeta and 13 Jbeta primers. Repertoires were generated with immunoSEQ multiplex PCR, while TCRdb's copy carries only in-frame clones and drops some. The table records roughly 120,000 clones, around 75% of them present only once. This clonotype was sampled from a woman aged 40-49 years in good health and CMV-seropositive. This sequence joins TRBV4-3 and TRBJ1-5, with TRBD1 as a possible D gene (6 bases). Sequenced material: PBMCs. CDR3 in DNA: TGCGCCAGCAGCCAAGAAGCGATACAGGGTGGCAATCAGCCCCAGCATTTT. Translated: CASSQEAIQGGNQPQHF.